What follows describes a single T cell receptor beta chain. This sample is drawn from a study of T cell changes during pregnancy in multiple sclerosis. This table comes from immunoSEQ multiplex PCR, and its TCRdb copy is limited to in-frame clones, with some not included. This table holds tens of thousands of clones, 91% found once. The receptor's source is a female donor in good health, enrolled as a control in a pregnancy study. The sequencing here drew on peripheral blood, taken in the third trimester of pregnancy.

The CDR3 protein is CASNHRTGPFYEQYF. The DNA of the CDR3 is TGTGCCAGCAACCACCGGACAGGCCCTTTCTACGAGCAGTACTTC. The rearrangement joins TRBV6-5 to TRBJ2-7; TRBD1 matches at 7 bases. In germline, CDR1 is MNHEY, CDR2 SVGAGI. The J segment lost 3 bases and the V segment lost 7 bases, leaving 12 bases of the junction unmatched. This CDR3 comprises 15 residues.